These T cell receptor beta chains were read from a single sample in a study of CD8 T cells in ankylosing spondylitis. TCRdb called the 5' RACE reads again in MiXCR, with one record for every CDR3 protein. The sample includes fewer than 350,000 distinct CDR3 sequences, around 10% of them seen just once. The specimen sequenced was blood, either unsorted or a sorted T cell fraction (not recorded which). The receptor source for this set is a female donor with ankylosing spondylitis or in good health (not recorded which). Each CDR3 is given with its conserved first and last residue. The D gene is left open where the match is weak. Only part of the rows carry a size: once, few, many, or a class if the clone is expanded.

j_gene	v_gene	abundance	d_gene	CDR3nt	CDR3aa
TRBJ2-1	TRBV5-6	few	TRBD2	TGTGCCAGCAGCTTGTTGGGGGGGAGAAACAATGAGCAGTTCTTC	CASSLLGGRNNEQFF
TRBJ2-2	TRBV11-2	many	.	TGTGCCAGCAGCTTAGGACATCTCCTCACCGGGGAGCTGTTTTTT	CASSLGHLLTGELFF
TRBJ2-5	TRBV7-9	.	.	TGTGCCAGCGAGACCCAGTACTTC	CASETQYF
TRBJ1-1	TRBV28	few	.	TGTGCCAGCAGAGGGGAGGACGGGACGAAGGCTTTCTTT	CASRGEDGTKAFF
TRBJ2-2	TRBV27	many	TRBD2	TGTGCCAGCAGGCCCTGGGCGGGGGGGTCAACCGGGGAGCTGTTTTTT	CASRPWAGGSTGELFF
TRBJ2-3	TRBV9	many	.	TGTGCCAGCAGCCACCGTGGGAAACGGGAGACAGATACGCAGTATTTT	CASSHRGKRETDTQYF
TRBJ1-1	TRBV6-5	many	.	TGTGCCAGCAGTTACTCTGCCCAATTGTTTCCTTCTTTCTTT	CASSYSAQLFPSFF
TRBJ2-1	TRBV28	few	.	TGTGCCAGCAGTTTACGGGAATACAATGAGCAGTTCTTC	CASSLREYNEQFF
TRBJ2-7	TRBV20-1	.	TRBD2	TGCAGTGCTGCGAGGGCTAGCGGGAGTGGTGAGCAGTACTTC	CSAARASGSGEQYF
TRBJ2-2	TRBV28	few	.	TGTGCCAGCAGTTTAATTGGGGGGACGGCCGGGGAGCTGTTTTTT	CASSLIGGTAGELFF
TRBJ1-5	TRBV19	few	TRBD1	TGTGCCAGTAGTATGTGGACAGGGATGGATCAGCCCCAGCATTTT	CASSMWTGMDQPQHF
TRBJ2-1	TRBV10-3	many	.	TGTGCCATCAGTGAGTCGTGGGATGAGCAGTTCTTC	CAISESWDEQFF